The 22 T cell receptor beta chains below were found in one sample sequenced in a study of blood T cells in healthy people across ages. Primed by a sample-barcoded 5' primer and a J-beta primer mix, a second PCR proceeded for 7 to 11 cycles. One entry per CDR3 protein results from TCRdb running MiXCR on the 5' RACE reads. The sample shows over a million distinct CDR3 sequences, less than 25% of them seen only once. This same sample was also taken into another study, of T cells of mothers and their children.

The sequenced sample was blood. The receptors here all came from a girl aged 2 to 10 in good health.

This chain links TRBV7-9 with TRBJ2-5, with D perhaps TRBD2 (7 bases). The last part of the DNA fits TRBJ2-7 better; the J call may be wrong. Germline V gives CDR1 SEHNR, CDR2 FQNEAQ (reference sequence). This CDR3 contains 15 residues. The CDR3 here is CASSPRVSGGHEQYF. Written as DNA, the CDR3 is TGTGCCAGCAGCCCGCGGGTCTCGGGGGGCCACGAGCAGTACTTC.

Ten or more counts support this clonotype. This chain joins TRBV7-3 and TRBJ2-2, with 8 bases aligning to TRBD2. Per germline, CDR1 SGHTA and CDR2 FQGTGA. The CDR3 covers 14 residues. The V segment lost 4 bases and the J segment 4 bases; nucleotides outside the gene matches: 2. CDR3 nucleotide sequence: TGTGCCAGCAGCTCGGGGGGGAGCACCGGGGAGCTGTTTTTT. It translates to CASSSGGSTGELFF.

This clonotype was observed a handful of times. The V gene is TRBV28, the J gene TRBJ2-7; no clear D gene. Trimming pared 6 bases from V and 1 base from J, leaving 7 bases between. The CDR3 spans 12 residues. The germline V gene has CDR1 MDHEN and CDR2 SYDVKM. In DNA form, the CDR3 reads TGTGCCAGCAGAGACGTTTCCTACGAGCAGTACTTC. Translation: CASRDVSYEQYF.

V and J are TRBV18 and TRBJ2-7, with a tentative D call TRBD2 (6 bases). CDR3 length: 14 residues. Germline-derived CDR1 and CDR2 are KGHSH and LQKENI. V lost 2 bases, J lost 1 base, and 9 bases lay in between. The CDR3 sequence: CASSPVGTSYEQYF. The CDR3, as DNA: TGTGCCAGCTCACCAGTCGGGACTTCCTACGAGCAGTACTTC.

This chain uses TRBV29-1 with TRBJ1-1; TRBD1 matches at 9 bases. Germline V gene sequence: CDR1 SQVTM, CDR2 ANQGSEA. V shed 7 bases, J shed 6 bases, and the junction held 6 bases outside the gene matches. This CDR3 has 12 residues. CDR3 sequence reads: CSDLQGAAEAFF. The CDR3 DNA reads as TGCAGCGACTTACAGGGGGCCGCTGAAGCTTTCTTT.

The sample holds many counts of this clonotype. The CDR3 region has the DNA TGTGCCAGCAACCCGACAGACACCTACGAGCAGTACTTC. Translated, it gives CASNPTDTYEQYF. V usage is TRBV21-1 and J usage is TRBJ2-7; the table's D call TRBD1 went unverified against the DNA. TRBV21-1 is listed as a pseudogene. The CDR3 is 13 amino acids.

This CDR3 reads CASSYAFLGDSPLHF. CDR3 DNA sequence: TGTGCCAGCAGTTACGCGTTTTTAGGGGATTCACCCCTCCACTTT. The chain joins TRBV6-5 to TRBJ1-6, with D maybe TRBD1 (5 bases). CDR1 is MNHEY and CDR2 is SVGAGI in the germline V gene. V was pared by 2 bases and J by 8 bases, with 13 bases between. CDR3 length: 15 residues.

This clonotype turned up a few times. This chain uses TRBV6-5 with TRBJ1-2; D unclear. Trimming shortened V by 3 bases and J by 5 bases, and 16 bases separated the two germline ends. Germline values: CDR1 MNHEY, CDR2 SVGAGI. The CDR3 totals 15 residues. CDR3 loop: CASSYNGQELYGYTF. CDR3 DNA sequence: TGTGCCAGCAGTTATAACGGTCAGGAATTATATGGCTACACCTTC.

The CDR3 bases are TGTGCTAGTGGTTTCGGGGGGCCATATGGCTACACCTTC. Translated, it gives CASGFGGPYGYTF. The chain uses TRBV12-5 and TRBJ1-2; perhaps TRBD1 as D (6 bases). V was trimmed by 3 bases and J by 5 bases, leaving 10 bases between them. The CDR3 runs to 13 residues. From germline, CDR1 is LGHNT and CDR2 FRNRAP.

The chain employs TRBV11-1 and TRBJ2-5; D is unclear. The J call is uncertain, as TRBJ2-1 better fits the DNA end. The germline CDR1 and CDR2 sequences are SGHAT and FQDESV (reference sequence). The CDR3 loop spans 14 amino acids. The CDR3 nucleotides are TGTGCCAGCAGCTCCAACGGGCCCTACAATGAGCAGTTCTTC. This translates into CASSSNGPYNEQFF.

There are many counts of this clonotype. V and J are TRBV9 and TRBJ2-3; 8 bases are shared with TRBD2. This CDR3 region has 17 residues. Germline CDR1 SGDLS, CDR2 YYNGEE. With V trimmed by 3 bases and J by 6 bases, 15 bases remained unmatched. The CDR3 bases are TGTGCCAGCAGCGCACACCTTGCCGGGGGGGCAATGGATACGCAGTATTTT. Its protein is CASSAHLAGGAMDTQYF.

J is TRBJ1-2 and V is TRBV27; D perhaps matches TRBD1 (5 bases). Germline assignment: CDR1 MNHEY and CDR2 SMNVEV (reference sequence). This CDR3 comprises 16 residues. Trimming shortened V by 4 bases and J by 6 bases, and 21 bases separated the two germline ends. CDR3 amino acids: CASSSQPGTDRDGYTF. The DNA for the CDR3 is TGTGCCAGCAGTTCCCAACCCGGGACCGACCGGGATGGCTACACCTTC.

The CDR3 spells CASNRPGGAGETQYF. The CDR3 DNA is TGTGCCAGCAACCGTCCAGGGGGGGCGGGAGAGACCCAGTACTTC. This chain joins TRBV7-9 and TRBJ2-5, with D perhaps assigned TRBD1 or TRBD2 (7 bases each). CDR3 size: 15 residues. Per the germline V gene, CDR1 is SEHNR and CDR2 is FQNEAQ (reference sequence). V was shortened by 7 bases and J by 4 bases, with 19 bases between the two germline ends.

The chain joins TRBV27 to TRBJ1-2; TRBD1 matches at 7 bases. Trimming removed 4 bases from V and 5 bases from J; junction bases left unmatched: 13. The CDR3 contains 16 residues. Per germline, CDR1 MNHEY and CDR2 SMNVEV (reference sequence). Here the CDR3 DNA reads TGTGCCAGCAGTTCTTGGACCGGACAGGCAGATTATGGCTACACCTTC. Encoded protein: CASSSWTGQADYGYTF.

The CDR3 nucleotides read TGCGCCAGCAGCTTTCAGCCTCCGGGACTAGCTTCTACCTACAATGAGCAGTTCTTC. Protein: CASSFQPPGLASTYNEQFF. The chain uses TRBV5-1 and TRBJ2-1; 9 bases map to TRBD2. V dropped 2 bases and J dropped 2; count of bases not matched to a gene: 14. Germline V gene data show CDR1 as SGHRS and CDR2 as YFSETQ. The CDR3 totals 19 residues.

In the case of this clonotype: At one end, the junction sequence differs from germline, possibly due to a read error. The chain joins TRBV3-1 to TRBJ2-1; D not resolved. The length of the CDR3 is 13 residues. Germline CDR1 and CDR2: LGHDT and YNNKEL (reference sequence). The CDR3 bases are TGTGCCTGCAGCCAAGCCCCCCTAGAGGAGCAGTTCTTC. Translating gives CACSQAPLEEQFF.

The gene calls are TRBV29-1 and TRBJ2-6; D is undetermined. The germline V gene has CDR1 SQVTM and CDR2 ANQGSEA. Trimming left V 3 bases short and J 2 bases short, with 2 bases between. The CDR3 runs to 12 residues. The CDR3 DNA is TGCAGCGTTGAGGCTGGGGCCAACGTCCTGACTTTC. Translation gives CSVEAGANVLTF.

With regard to this clonotype: The junction differs from germline at one of its ends, possibly a read error. This chain links TRBV5-1 with TRBJ2-7; TRBD2 agrees at 9 bases. Per germline, CDR1 SGHRS and CDR2 YFSETQ. The CDR3 sequence is 15 residues long. CDR3 sequence: CASSPVAGGPEEQYF. CDR3 in DNA: TGCGCAAGCAGCCCGGTCGCGGGAGGGCCTGAAGAGCAGTACTTC.

This clonotype was seen more than once but under ten times. The rearrangement joins TRBV29-1 to TRBJ1-1, with 7 bases aligning to TRBD1. V lost 7 bases and J lost 1; bases outside the gene matches: 6. The CDR3 has 13 amino acids. The V gene's germline CDR1 is SQVTM and CDR2 ANQGSEA. The CDR3 DNA is TGCAGCGCCTCGACAGGGACGAACACTGAAGCTTTCTTT. This codes for CSASTGTNTEAFF.

This chain connects TRBV5-1 to TRBJ1-4; a weak D match, TRBD1 (5 bases). V was cut by 0 bases and J by 7 bases, with 13 bases left in between. The CDR3 loop spans 15 amino acids. CDR1 and CDR2 (germline): SGHRS, YFSETQ. Written as DNA, the CDR3 is TGCGCCAGCAGCTTGGGGGGCTCAGAAGGTGAAAAACTGTTTTTT. Residues: CASSLGGSEGEKLFF.

The chain uses TRBV5-1 and TRBJ2-5, with no clear D. CDR1 and CDR2 (germline): SGHRS, YFSETQ. The CDR3 loop spans 13 amino acids. V shed 4 bases and J shed 2 bases, with 9 bases lying between them. The DNA of the CDR3 is TGCGCCAGCAGCCCGAATGGGCAAGAGACCCAGTACTTC. Protein product: CASSPNGQETQYF.

This clonotype was observed a handful of times. The chain joins TRBV10-3 to TRBJ1-5; maybe TRBD1 (5 bases). Looked up from germline, CDR1 is ENHRY and CDR2 is SYGVKD. V lost 0 bases to trimming and J lost 8 bases, with 5 bases between them. The CDR3 has 12 residues. CDR3 bases: TGTGCCATCAGTGAGTCGGGGGAGCCCCAGCATTTT. It yields the protein CAISESGEPQHF.